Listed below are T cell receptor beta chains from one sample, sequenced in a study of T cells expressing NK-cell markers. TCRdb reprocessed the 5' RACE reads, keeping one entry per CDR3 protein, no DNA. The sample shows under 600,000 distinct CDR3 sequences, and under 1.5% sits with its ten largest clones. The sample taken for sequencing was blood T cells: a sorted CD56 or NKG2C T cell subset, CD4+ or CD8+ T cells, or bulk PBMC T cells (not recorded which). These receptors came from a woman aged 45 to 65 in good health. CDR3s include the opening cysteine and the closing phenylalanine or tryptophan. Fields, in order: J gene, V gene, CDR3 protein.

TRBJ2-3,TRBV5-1,CASSLLTSGRIDTQYF
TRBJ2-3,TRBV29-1,CSADLQFTDTQYF
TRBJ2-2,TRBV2,CASRTPTGNTGELFF
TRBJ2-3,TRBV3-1,CASSRRHLTDTQYF
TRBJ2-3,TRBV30,CAWAGTSKDTQYF
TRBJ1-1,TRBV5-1,CASSLGLGGTYTEAFF
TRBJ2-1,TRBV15,CATSQRLAVTLNNEQFF
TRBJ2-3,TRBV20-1,CSAPLGAADTQYF
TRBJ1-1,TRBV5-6,CASSLITTYTEAFF
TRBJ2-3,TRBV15,CATSIASTDTQYF
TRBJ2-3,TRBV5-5,CASSLSRDRGQYF
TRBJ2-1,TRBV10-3,CAIGPGDRSEFF
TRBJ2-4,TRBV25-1,CASSAVRDIQYF
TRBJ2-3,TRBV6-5,CASSYFGRADTQYF
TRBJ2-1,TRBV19,CASSMRQGLYNEQFF
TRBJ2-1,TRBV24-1,CATSDPSGSSYNEQFF
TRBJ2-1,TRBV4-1,CASSPHGIGEQFF
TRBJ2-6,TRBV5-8,CASSKNRGSGANVLTF
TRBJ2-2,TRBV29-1,CSVSRTNTGELFF
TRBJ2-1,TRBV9,CASSVDGTPRNEQFF
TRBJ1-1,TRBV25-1,CASSPHSSHEAFF
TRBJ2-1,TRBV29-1,CSVGPSYNEQFF
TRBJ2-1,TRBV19,CASGGLTNEQFF
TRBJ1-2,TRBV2,CASSEWTGSYGYTF
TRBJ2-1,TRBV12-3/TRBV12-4,CASRPPAGGAGTNEQFF
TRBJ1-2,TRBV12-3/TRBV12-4,CASSLDETSGYTF
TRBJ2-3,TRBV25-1,CASSEPSAGTFREQNQYF
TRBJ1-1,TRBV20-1,CSARNEGVGTEAFF
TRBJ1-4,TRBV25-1,CASSEVRVTNEKLFF
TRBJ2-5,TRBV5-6,CASSSLGPSGSLETQYF
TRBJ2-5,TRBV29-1,CSVEMPGILGNQETQYF
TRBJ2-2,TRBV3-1,CASSRFRGATNTGELFF
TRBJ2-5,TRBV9,CASSETSYDVETQYF
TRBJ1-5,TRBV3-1,CASSQDSGGPQPQHF
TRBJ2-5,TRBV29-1,CSVRRQMGETQYF
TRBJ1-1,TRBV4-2,CASSQVEAAPEAFF
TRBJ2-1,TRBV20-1,CSAREAGLAGVLTYNEQFF
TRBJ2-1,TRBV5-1,CASSLGGPGGNEQFF
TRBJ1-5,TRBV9,CASSFGQGNNQPQHF
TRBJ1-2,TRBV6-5,CASSYSGQQNGYTF
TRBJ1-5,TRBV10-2,CASSEPDRFSNQPQHF
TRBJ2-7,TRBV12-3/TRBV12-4,CASSLMGGASSYEQYF
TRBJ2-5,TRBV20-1,CSAQGTSGRAGGFGETQYF
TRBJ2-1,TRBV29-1,CSVEGIGGNEQFF
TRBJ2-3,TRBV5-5,CASRVGLAGADTQYF
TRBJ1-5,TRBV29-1,CSVGEGPGNQPQHF
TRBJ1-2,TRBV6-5,CASSPAGADYGYTF
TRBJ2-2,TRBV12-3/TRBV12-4,CASSLARVTGFPGELFF
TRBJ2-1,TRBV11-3,CASSYRRGIEQFF
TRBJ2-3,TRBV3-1,CASSSILAGGTDTQYF
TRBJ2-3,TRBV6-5,CASTTLGGGTDTQYF
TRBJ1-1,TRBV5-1,CASSPNLDRMNTEAFF
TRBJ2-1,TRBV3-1,CASSIIPGLAGDSRQFF
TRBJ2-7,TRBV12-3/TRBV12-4,CASTLAGGDTYEQYF
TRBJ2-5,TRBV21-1,CASSKVGRTEETQYF